These 15 T cell receptor beta chains were sequenced from one sample in a study of OX40 agonist ivuxolimab in advanced cancers. To prepare the library, the immunoSEQ multiplex PCR assay was applied. Here the immuneACCESS table is served through TCRdb, limited to in-frame sequences with V and J called. Missing clones are a known gap in these copies; in checked studies unresolved V genes cover under half, and the rest lacks a known reason. The sample table holds over 80,000 clones, of which approximately 87% were seen once. The ten most abundant clones make up over 0.7% of the sample. Sequences were derived from CD4+ or CD8+ T cells sorted from blood, sampled in a trial of the OX40 agonist ivuxolimab. The receptors were sampled from an adult with an advanced solid tumor such as melanoma, head and neck, liver or kidney cancer.

This clone occurred a few times. The chain joins TRBV7-9 to TRBJ1-2, with 7 bases lining up with TRBD1. The V segment lost 0 bases and the J segment 8 bases; nucleotides outside the gene matches: 3. Germline CDR1 and CDR2: SEHNR and FQNEAQ (reference sequence). There are 13 residues in the CDR3. The DNA for the CDR3 is TGTGCCAGCAGCTTAGCGGACAGGCCGGGCTACACCTTC. Encoded protein: CASSLADRPGYTF.

Concerning this clone: The junction differs from germline at one of its ends, possibly a read error. The rearrangement uses TRBV6-5 and TRBJ2-5; D is unclear. CDR3 size: 14 residues. Germline V gives CDR1 MNHEY, CDR2 SVGAGI. The chain's CDR3 is CASSYSMLREAQYF. The CDR3 DNA is TGTGCCAGCAGTTACTCGATGCTGAGAGAGGCCCAGTACTTC.

This clone was picked up a small number of times. V usage is TRBV11-3 and J usage is TRBJ2-6; D is possibly TRBD1 or TRBD2 (5 bases each). Between the trimmed V and J ends, which lost 5 bases and 0 bases, there was a span of 14 bases. Germline CDR1 is SGHNT and CDR2 is YENEEA. The CDR3 runs to 17 residues. This CDR3 reads CASSPPGADSGANVLTF. The CDR3 DNA is TGTGCCAGCAGCCCCCCCGGGGCAGACTCTGGGGCCAACGTCCTGACTTTC.

The chain uses TRBV18 and TRBJ2-6; D ambiguous. From germline, CDR1 is KGHSH and CDR2 LQKENI. Trimming pared 6 bases from V and 4 bases from J, leaving 7 bases between. The length of the CDR3 is 13 residues. CDR3 residues: CASSLSGANVLTF. The CDR3 nucleotides are TGTGCCAGCTCCCTTAGCGGGGCCAACGTCCTGACTTTC.

The CDR3 DNA follows: TGTGCCAGCTCACTCCGTCCCGGGACAGGGTCGGCGGCCGGGGAGCTGTTTTTT. It yields the protein CASSLRPGTGSAAGELFF. The chain has TRBV18 and TRBJ2-2; 9 nucleotides match TRBD1. The V and J ends lost 4 bases and 6 bases, in that order; junction bases with no gene match: 15. Germline V CDR1 and CDR2: KGHSH, LQKENI. CDR3 size: 18 residues.

V gene TRBV19 combines with J gene TRBJ1-6; D remains unclear. V was shortened by 5 bases and J by 3 bases, with 8 bases between the two germline ends. The CDR3 totals 14 residues. CDR1 LNHDA and CDR2 SQIVND come from the germline V gene (reference sequence). The CDR3 nucleotides are TGTGCCAGTAGTTCAGTAGGCTATAATTCACCCCTCCACTTT. Residues: CASSSVGYNSPLHF.

The chain employs TRBV11-2 and TRBJ2-4; D perhaps matches TRBD1 (5 bases). Germline V gene sequence: CDR1 SGHAT, CDR2 FQNNGV. The CDR3 covers 17 residues. The V and J ends lost 1 base and 0 bases respectively, with 13 bases between them. The CDR3: CASSLGGLIVAKNIQYF. The CDR3 DNA is TGTGCCAGCAGCTTAGGGGGCCTCATAGTAGCCAAAAACATTCAGTACTTC.

The V call is TRBV4-3, the J call TRBJ1-3, with D unclear. The V end was cut by 1 base, the J end by 0 bases, with 10 bases between. CDR1 LGHNA and CDR2 YSLEER come from the germline V gene. The CDR3 has 16 amino acids. CDR3 loop: CASSQGFGVSGNTIYF. The CDR3 DNA reads as TGCGCCAGCAGCCAAGGGTTCGGGGTCTCTGGAAACACCATATATTTT.

In DNA, the CDR3 is TGCGCCAGCAGCGCGCAGGGGGACACCGGGGAGCTGTTTTTT. This gives the protein CASSAQGDTGELFF. This rearrangement joins TRBV5-1 to TRBJ2-2; 7 bases are shared with TRBD1. The CDR3 sequence is 14 residues long. Germline trimming cut 4 bases from V and 3 bases from J; bases unmatched to any gene: 3. Germline-derived CDR1 and CDR2 are SGHRS and YFSETQ. The full variable domain, in which reference TRBV5-1 and TRBJ2-2 provide the parts outside the CDR3, is KAGVTQTPRYLIKTRGQQVTLSCSPISGHRSVSWYQQTPGQGLQFLFEYFSETQRNKGNFPGRFSGRQFSNSRSEMNVSTLELGDSALYLCASSAQGDTGELFFGEGSRLTVL.

The chain links TRBV6-5 to TRBJ1-5; 7 bases fit TRBD1. CDR3 length: 14 residues. Germline CDR1 reads MNHEY; CDR2 reads SVGAGI. V was clipped by 6 bases and J by 0 bases; unmatched bases: 2. CDR3 DNA sequence: TGTGCCAGCAGCTGGACAGGTAGCAATCAGCCCCAGCATTTT. This sequence encodes CASSWTGSNQPQHF.

The chain employs TRBV5-1 and TRBJ2-5; 13 bases map to TRBD2. Germline V gene lookup returns CDR1 SGHRS and CDR2 YFSETQ. Trimming removed 3 bases from V and 4 bases from J; junction bases left unmatched: 6. The CDR3 has 16 residues. CDR3 amino acids: CASSSILAGGLETQYF. CDR3 DNA sequence: TGCGCCAGCAGCTCCATACTAGCGGGGGGGCTAGAGACCCAGTACTTC.

J is TRBJ2-2 and V is TRBV7-7; D unresolved. Germline V gene data show CDR1 as SSHAT and CDR2 as FNYEAQ (reference sequence). Trimming removed 5 bases at V and 2 bases at J, with 9 bases between. This CDR3 contains 14 residues. CDR3 DNA sequence: TGTGCCAGCAGCAGCGCAGAAAACACCGGGGAGCTGTTTTTT. Encoded protein: CASSSAENTGELFF.

The chain recombines TRBV4-2 with TRBJ2-1; 11 bases align to TRBD2. Germline CDR1 is LGHNA and CDR2 is YNFKEQ. With V trimmed by 1 base and J by 4 bases, 6 bases remained unmatched. This CDR3 has 17 amino acids. The CDR3 loop is CASSQGAGLAVYNEQFF. The CDR3 DNA reads as TGTGCCAGCAGCCAAGGTGCGGGACTAGCGGTTTACAATGAGCAGTTCTTC.

The chain has TRBV7-9 and TRBJ2-1; D is unclear. The CDR3 covers 12 residues. Germline V CDR1 and CDR2: SEHNR, FQNEAQ (reference sequence). V gave up 5 bases and J gave up 5 bases, with 7 bases separating them. The CDR3 nucleotides read TGTGCCAGCAGCGGGAATCACAATGAGCAGTTCTTC. Its translation: CASSGNHNEQFF.

V gene TRBV30 combines with J gene TRBJ2-7, with 7 bases that match TRBD2. The CDR3 has 13 residues. The ends lost 5 bases at V and 2 bases at J; junction bases unmatched: 6. The germline CDR1 and CDR2 sequences are GTSNPN and SVGIG (reference sequence). CDR3 region: CAWSGGITYEQYF. CDR3 coding DNA: TGTGCCTGGTCCGGGGGGATCACCTACGAGCAGTACTTC.